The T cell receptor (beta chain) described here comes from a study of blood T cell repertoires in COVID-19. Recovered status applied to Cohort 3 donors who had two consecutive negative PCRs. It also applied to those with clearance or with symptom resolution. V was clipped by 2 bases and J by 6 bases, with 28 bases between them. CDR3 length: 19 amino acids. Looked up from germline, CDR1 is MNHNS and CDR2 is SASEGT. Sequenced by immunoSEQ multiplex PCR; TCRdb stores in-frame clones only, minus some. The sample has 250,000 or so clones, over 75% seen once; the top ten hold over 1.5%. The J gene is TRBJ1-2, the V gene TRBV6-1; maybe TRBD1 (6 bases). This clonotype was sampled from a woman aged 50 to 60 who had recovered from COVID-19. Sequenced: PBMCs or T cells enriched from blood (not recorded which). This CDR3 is CASSEWLGGVSRRGNGYTF. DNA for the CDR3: TGTGCCAGCAGTGAATGGCTCGGAGGCGTATCGCGAAGGGGGAATGGCTACACCTTC.